The entry below gives a single T cell receptor (beta chain) sequence along with its context. Other DNA sequences in the sample encode the same CDR3. Using immunoSEQ multiplex PCR, the repertoire was profiled, and TCRdb retains in-frame clones only, with some absent. Counted here are more than 2 million clones, 90% to 96% occurring once; the ten biggest clones make up roughly 0.13%. Unmatched junction bases numbered 3, after V lost 4 bases and J lost 3 bases. Germline CDR1 and CDR2: SGHRS and YFSETQ. CDR3 length: 14 amino acids. This sample is drawn from a study of shared clonotypes between healthy human individuals. Study context: CD4 naive and memory got three plates each, CD8 naive two, CD8 memory one.

This receptor was obtained from a man younger than 30 in good health. J is TRBJ2-2 and V is TRBV5-1, with 7 bases fitting TRBD1. The material sequenced was naive CD4+ T cells sorted from blood. Subset denoted: CD45RA+ positively selected. The DNA of the CDR3 is TGCGCCAGCAGCCCGGGACAGCACACCGGGGAGCTGTTTTTT. It is translated as CASSPGQHTGELFF.